The sequence of this TCR beta chain was determined in a study of response to subunit inactivated influenza vaccine. Study-level results: Seasonal influenza vaccination, on each occasion, was suggested by the authors to recruit few new T cells.

The CDR3 has 15 amino acids. CDR1 is SGHDT, CDR2 YYEEEE, per germline. With 2 bases removed from V and 0 bases from J, the gap between germline ends came to 10 bases. TCRdb ran MiXCR on the RT-PCR reads and lists one entry per CDR3 protein. The sample holds some 500,000 distinct CDR3 sequences, 13% seen once. For this clonotype: Its antigen is currently unknown.

The V gene is TRBV5-6, the J gene TRBJ2-3; D gene unclear. This TCR came from a man in his fifties who received an inactivated influenza vaccine. The specimen comprised PBMCs from blood, sampled roughly 48 days after vaccination. This CDR3 is CASSFRTLSTDTQYF. The CDR3, as DNA: TGTGCCAGCAGCTTTCGCACGCTAAGCACAGATACGCAGTATTTT.